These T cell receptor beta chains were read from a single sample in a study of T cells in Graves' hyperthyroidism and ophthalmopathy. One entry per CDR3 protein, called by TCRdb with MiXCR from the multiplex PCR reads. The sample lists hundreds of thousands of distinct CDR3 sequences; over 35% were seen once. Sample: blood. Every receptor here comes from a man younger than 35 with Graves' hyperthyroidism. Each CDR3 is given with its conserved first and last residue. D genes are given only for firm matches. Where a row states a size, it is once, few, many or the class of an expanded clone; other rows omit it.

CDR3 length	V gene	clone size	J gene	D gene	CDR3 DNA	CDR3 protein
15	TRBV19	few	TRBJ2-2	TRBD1	TGTGCCAGTAGCCCGGGACAGCAGAACACCGGGGAGCTGTTTTTT	CASSPGQQNTGELFF
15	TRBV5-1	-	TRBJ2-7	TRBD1	TGCGCCAGCAGCCCGGGACAGGGGGGACACTACGAGCAGTACTTC	CASSPGQGGHYEQYF
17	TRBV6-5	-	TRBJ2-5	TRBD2	TGTGCCAGCAGTTACTCGAAGCTAGCGGGTCTACAAGAGACCCAGTACTTC	CASSYSKLAGLQETQYF
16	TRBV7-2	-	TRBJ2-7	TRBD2	TGTGCCAGCAGCTTACCCCGCGGGAGCAATGTGTACGAGCAGTACTTC	CASSLPRGSNVYEQYF
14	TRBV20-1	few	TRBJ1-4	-	TGCAGTGCTAGCACAGGTCAATCAAATGAAAAACTGTTTTTT	CSASTGQSNEKLFF
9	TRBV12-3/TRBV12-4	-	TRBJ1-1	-	TGTGCCAGCCGTTTAGGGACTTTCTTT	CASRLGTFF
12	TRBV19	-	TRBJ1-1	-	TGTGCCAGTAGCAGGCCTCCAAACGAAGCTTTCTTT	CASSRPPNEAFF
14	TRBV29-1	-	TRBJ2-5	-	TGCAGCGTTGATAAGGGTCGGTTGGGGGAGACCCAGTACTTC	CSVDKGRLGETQYF
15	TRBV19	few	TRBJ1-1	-	TGTGCCAGTAGTATAGGCAGGGACCTGAACACTGAAGCTTTCTTT	CASSIGRDLNTEAFF
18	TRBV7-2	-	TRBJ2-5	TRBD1	TGTGCCAGCAGCCAAGCCTCATTATGGACAGGGCCACAAGAGACCCAGTACTTC	CASSQASLWTGPQETQYF
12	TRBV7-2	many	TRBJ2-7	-	TGTGCCAGCAGCTTAAACGAATACGAGCAGTACTTC	CASSLNEYEQYF
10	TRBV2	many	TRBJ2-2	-	TGTGCCAGCCAAGGCGGGGAGCTGTTTTTT	CASQGGELFF
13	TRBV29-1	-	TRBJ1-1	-	TGCAGCTTGGAACCAGGCATGAACACTGAAGCTTTCTTT	CSLEPGMNTEAFF
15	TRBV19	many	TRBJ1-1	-	TGTGCCAGTAGTTCCCGGGGCAGGCTGAACACTGAAGCTTTCTTT	CASSSRGRLNTEAFF
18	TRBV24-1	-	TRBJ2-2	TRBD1	TGTGCCACCAGTGAATCCGGGACAGGGAGGGCGGCGCCGGGGGAGCTGTTTTTT	CATSESGTGRAAPGELFF
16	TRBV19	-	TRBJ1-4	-	TGTGCCAGTAGTATTCGAGGACAACAAACTAATGAAAAACTGTTTTTT	CASSIRGQQTNEKLFF
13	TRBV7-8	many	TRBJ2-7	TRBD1	TGTGCCAGCAGCACTACAGGGGCCTACGAGCAGTACTTC	CASSTTGAYEQYF
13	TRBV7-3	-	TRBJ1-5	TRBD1	TGTGCCTGTCAGACAGGGCCCAGTCAGCCCCAGCATTTT	CACQTGPSQPQHF
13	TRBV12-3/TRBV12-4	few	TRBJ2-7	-	TGTGCCAGCAGTTTCGCCGGGCGGGGCGAGCAGTACTTC	CASSFAGRGEQYF
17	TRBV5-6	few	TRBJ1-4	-	TGTGCCAGCAGCTTGGCAGGGGTTGGGGCAACTAATGAAAAACTGTTTTTT	CASSLAGVGATNEKLFF
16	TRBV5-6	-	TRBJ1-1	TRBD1	TGTGCCAGCAGCGGGATAGGGACAGGGCCTTTCACTGAAGCTTTCTTT	CASSGIGTGPFTEAFF
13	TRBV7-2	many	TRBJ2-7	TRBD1	TGTGCCAGCAAAGGGACAGAGACCTACGAGCAGTACTTC	CASKGTETYEQYF
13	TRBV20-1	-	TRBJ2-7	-	TGCAGTGCTAGTAGGGAGGTTACCTACGAGCAGTACTTC	CSASREVTYEQYF
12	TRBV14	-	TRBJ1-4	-	TGTGCCAGCAGCCAAGTAGGGGGTCGACTGTTTTTT	CASSQVGGRLFF
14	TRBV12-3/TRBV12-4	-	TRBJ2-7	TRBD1	TGTGCCAGCAGCCGGGTACAGGGGAGATACGGGCAGTACTTC	CASSRVQGRYGQYF
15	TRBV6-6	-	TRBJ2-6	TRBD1	TGTGCCAGCAGGGGACAGAGCTCTGGGGCCAACGTCCTGACTTTC	CASRGQSSGANVLTF
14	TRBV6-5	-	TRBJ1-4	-	TGTGCCAGCAGTTACTCGATCGGGGATGAAAAACTGTTTTTT	CASSYSIGDEKLFF
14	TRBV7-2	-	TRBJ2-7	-	TGTGCCAGCAGCTTCGGGACTTTGGGCTACGAGCAGTACTTC	CASSFGTLGYEQYF
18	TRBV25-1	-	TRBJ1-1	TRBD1	TGTGCCAGCAGTCCCTTTGGGACAGGGAGTTCCCGAAACACTGAAGCTTTCTTT	CASSPFGTGSSRNTEAFF
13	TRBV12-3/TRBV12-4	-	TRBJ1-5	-	TGTGCCAGCAGTTGGCAAACACATCAGCCCCAGCATTTT	CASSWQTHQPQHF
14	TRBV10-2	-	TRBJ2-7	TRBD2	TGTGCCAGCAGTTACGAGCCTAGCGGATCAACGCAGTACTTC	CASSYEPSGSTQYF
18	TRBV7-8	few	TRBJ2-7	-	TGTGCCAGCAGCTTCCCGGGACAGGGTAGCGGGGGGTACGGAGAGCAGTACTTC	CASSFPGQGSGGYGEQYF
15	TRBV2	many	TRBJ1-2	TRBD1	TGTGCCAGCAGTGCCTTGACAGGGGAGCGGCATGGCTACACCTTC	CASSALTGERHGYTF
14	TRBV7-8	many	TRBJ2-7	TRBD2	TGTGCCAGCAGCTTGCGGGGAGGGGCCTACGAGCAGTACTTC	CASSLRGGAYEQYF
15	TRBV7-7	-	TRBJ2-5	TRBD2	TGTGCTAGCAGCCACCCCCGCGGGGGGGAAGAGACCCAGTACTTC	CASSHPRGGEETQYF
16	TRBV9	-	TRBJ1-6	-	TGTGCCAGCAGCTTGGGGGTCGGGACTGAGTATTCACCCCTCCACTTT	CASSLGVGTEYSPLHF
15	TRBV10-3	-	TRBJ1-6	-	TGTGCCATCAGTGAGTCGGGCAGGGGCCAAGAGACCCTCCACTTT	CAISESGRGQETLHF
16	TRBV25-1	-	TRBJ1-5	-	TGTGCCAGCAGTGACCCTAGACAGGTTTACAATCAGCCCCAGCATTTT	CASSDPRQVYNQPQHF
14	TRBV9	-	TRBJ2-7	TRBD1	TGTGCCAGCAGCGTAGCCGGGACAGGCGACGAGCAGTACTTC	CASSVAGTGDEQYF
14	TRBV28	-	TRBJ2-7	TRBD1	TGTGCCAGCAGGAGTCCCGGGACAGGGGTCGGGCAGTACTTC	CASRSPGTGVGQYF
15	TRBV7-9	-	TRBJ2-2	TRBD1	TGTGCCAGCAGCTCCAAGACAGGGTTCACCGGGGAGCTGTTTTTT	CASSSKTGFTGELFF
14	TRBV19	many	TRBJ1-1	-	TGTGCCAGTAGTTATGGCAGGGAGGACACTGAAGCTTTCTTT	CASSYGREDTEAFF
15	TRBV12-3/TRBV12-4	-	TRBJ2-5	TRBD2	TGTGCCAGCAGTTTGTCGATAGCGGGCGAAGAGACCCAGTACTTC	CASSLSIAGEETQYF
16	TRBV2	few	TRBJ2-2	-	TGTGCCAGCAGCCCCCGCGGGACTGAGAACACCGGGGAGCTGTTTTTT	CASSPRGTENTGELFF
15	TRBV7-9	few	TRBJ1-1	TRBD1	TGTGCCAGCAGCCAACCCGACAGGGGGGATACTGAAGCTTTCTTT	CASSQPDRGDTEAFF
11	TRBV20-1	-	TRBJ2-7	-	TGCAGTGCTAGAGATTCATCCACGCAGTACTTC	CSARDSSTQYF
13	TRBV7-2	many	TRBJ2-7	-	TGTGCCAGCAGTTCAGGGTCGGTACACGAGCAGTACTTC	CASSSGSVHEQYF
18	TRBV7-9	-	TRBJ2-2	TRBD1	TGTGCCAGCAGCTCATGGACAGGGGGGGGCCTGAACACCGGGGAGCTGTTTTTT	CASSSWTGGGLNTGELFF
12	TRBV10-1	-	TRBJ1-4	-	TGTGCCAGATCGGGAATTAATGAAAAACTGTTTTTT	CARSGINEKLFF
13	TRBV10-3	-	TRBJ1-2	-	TGTGCCAGCAGCCGGGACGAATCCTATGGCTACACCTTC	CASSRDESYGYTF
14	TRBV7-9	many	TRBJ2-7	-	TGTGCCAGCAGCCCTCTGGGGGGTGGGTACGAGCAGTACTTC	CASSPLGGGYEQYF
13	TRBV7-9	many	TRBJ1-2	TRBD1	TGTGCCAGCAGCCGTGACAGGGGCAATGGCTACACCTTC	CASSRDRGNGYTF
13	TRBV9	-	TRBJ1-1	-	TGTGCCAGCAGCTTGAAAGGCGGAGCTGAAGCTTTCTTT	CASSLKGGAEAFF